One sample yielded the 16 T cell receptor beta chains listed below, sequenced in a study of identical twins. Using its own MiXCR run on the 5' RACE reads, TCRdb lists one record per CDR3 protein. The repertoire has about 100,000 distinct CDR3 sequences, under 7% of them found once; the top ten carry about 12%. Sequenced: memory T cells sorted from blood. The receptors were gathered from a woman aged 45-60 years in good health.

This clonotype was counted many times. The chain couples TRBV27 to TRBJ2-7; TRBD1 matches at 9 bases. The CDR3 is made up of 14 amino acids. The J segment lost 2 bases and the V segment lost 3 bases, leaving 2 bases of the junction unmatched. Germline CDR1 reads MNHEY; CDR2 reads SMNVEV (reference sequence). The chain's CDR3 is CASSFRQGAYEQYV. The CDR3 DNA sequence: TGTGCCAGCAGTTTTAGACAGGGGGCCTACGAGCAGTACGTC.

This clonotype occurred many times. V gene TRBV5-5 combines with J gene TRBJ1-1; D uncertain. Trimming cost V 0 bases and J 1 base, with 7 bases left between them. This CDR3 is 14 amino acids long. Looked up from germline, CDR1 is SGHKS and CDR2 is YYEKEE (reference sequence). Written as DNA, the CDR3 is TGTGCCAGCAGCTTGGCCCCCGCGAACACTGAAGCTTTCTTT. Translated, it gives CASSLAPANTEAFF.

This clonotype has ten or more counts. The gene calls are TRBV4-1 and TRBJ2-7; possibly TRBD2 for D (6 bases). The CDR3 loop spans 16 amino acids. V was cut by 4 bases and J by 4 bases, with 20 bases left in between. Germline V gene lookup returns CDR1 MGHRA and CDR2 YSYEKL. The CDR3 DNA reads as TGCGCCAGCAGCCCAGAAGTATCGGGAGATCGGTACGAGCAGTACTTC. This translates into CASSPEVSGDRYEQYF.

The gene calls are TRBV7-2 and TRBJ2-1; D remains unclear. The germline CDR1 and CDR2 sequences are SGHTA and FQGNSA. The CDR3 is made up of 13 amino acids. The V end lost 5 bases, the J end lost 5 bases, and 10 bases lay between the germline ends. The CDR3 spells CASSPLFNNEQFF. Here the CDR3 DNA reads TGTGCCAGCAGCCCACTGTTCAACAATGAGCAGTTCTTC.

This clonotype was detected many times. The chain couples TRBV12-3 or TRBV12-4 to TRBJ2-3; D gene uncertain. The CDR3 covers 11 residues. The V end lost 0 bases, the J end lost 6 bases, and 1 base lay between the germline ends. CDR3 sequence reads: CASSLADTQYF. CDR3 bases: TGTGCCAGCAGTTTAGCCGATACGCAGTATTTT.

There are many counts of this clonotype. The chain uses TRBV11-2 and TRBJ2-3; the D call may be TRBD1 or TRBD2 (5 bases each). The CDR3 covers 13 residues. Trimming stripped 5 bases from V and 7 bases from J, with 13 bases between. Germline V gene sequence: CDR1 SGHAT, CDR2 FQNNGV. CDR3 sequence reads: CASSHGTGNTQYF. CDR3 bases: TGTGCCAGCAGCCACGGGACCGGCAATACGCAGTATTTT.

This clonotype has ten or more counts. The chain recombines TRBV12-3 or TRBV12-4 with TRBJ1-2; 7 nucleotides match TRBD1. The CDR3 sequence is 11 residues long. V was clipped by 6 bases and J by 7 bases; unmatched bases: 2. The CDR3 bases are TGTGCCAGCAGCGACAGGGTTGGCTACACCTTC. It encodes CASSDRVGYTF.

CDR3 in amino acids: CASSEVGQETQYF. The CDR3 DNA sequence: TGTGCCAGCAGTGAAGTCGGTCAAGAGACCCAGTACTTC. This chain connects TRBV25-1 to TRBJ2-5; D gene unclear. V dropped 2 bases and J dropped 2 bases, with 6 bases sitting between them. The CDR3 is 13 residues long. From germline, CDR1 is MGHDK and CDR2 SYGVNS.

This clonotype was picked up many times. The V and J genes are TRBV5-1 and TRBJ2-3; D gene unclear. The CDR3 covers 11 residues. Germline-derived CDR1 and CDR2 are SGHRS and YFSETQ. Trimming removed 3 bases from V and 10 bases from J, with 9 bases in between. This chain's CDR3 is CASSSKEAQYF. The CDR3, as DNA: TGCGCCAGCAGCTCGAAGGAAGCGCAGTATTTT.

This clonotype has at least ten counts. The chain links TRBV7-3 to TRBJ2-5, with 7 bases that match TRBD2. Trimming took 3 bases from V and 0 from J; bases not matched to a gene: 4. Germline lookup yields CDR1 SGHTA and CDR2 FQGTGA. The CDR3 has 15 amino acids. Here the CDR3 reads CASSLDGRDQETQYF. The CDR3 DNA reads TGTGCCAGCAGCTTGGATGGGAGGGACCAAGAGACCCAGTACTTC.

This clonotype was counted many times. The chain has TRBV11-2 and TRBJ2-1; D call uncertain. This CDR3 region has 15 residues. CDR1 and CDR2 from the germline V gene are SGHAT and FQNNGV. V was trimmed by 0 bases and J by 2 bases, leaving 8 bases between them. The CDR3 spells CASSLDHSTYNEQFF. The DNA of the CDR3 is TGTGCCAGCAGCTTAGATCATAGCACCTACAATGAGCAGTTCTTC.

By proportion, this clonotype is medium-sized. The chain employs TRBV7-9 and TRBJ2-1, with TRBD2 as a possible D gene (5 bases). The length of the CDR3 is 16 residues. Germline CDR1 reads SEHNR; CDR2 reads FQNEAQ (reference sequence). The V end was cut by 4 bases, the J end by 0 bases, with 13 bases between. This CDR3 is CASSSLRGSSYNEQFF. As DNA, the CDR3 is TGTGCCAGCAGCTCCCTGCGAGGGAGCTCCTACAATGAGCAGTTCTTC.

This clonotype has at least ten counts. The chain has TRBV12-3 or TRBV12-4 and TRBJ2-5; 12 nucleotides match TRBD2. V gave up 5 bases and J gave up 12 bases; unmatched junction bases: 10. The CDR3 has 14 residues. The CDR3: CASSNGLAGTGEYF. DNA for the CDR3: TGTGCCAGCAGTAACGGACTAGCGGGAACGGGGGAGTACTTC.

This clonotype was observed many times. The chain couples TRBV20-1 to TRBJ2-4; no clear D gene. V lost 3 bases and J 8 bases, leaving 14 bases between the germline ends. The CDR3 is 13 amino acids. The germline CDR1 and CDR2 sequences are DFQATT and SNEGSKA (reference sequence). For the CDR3, the DNA is TGCAGTGCTAGTGAGTCCGCGTTAGACATTCAGTACTTC. It encodes CSASESALDIQYF.

The J gene is TRBJ2-7, the V gene TRBV6-5, with D possibly being TRBD2 (5 bases). The CDR3 is made up of 13 amino acids. V lost 7 bases and J 1 base, leaving 11 bases between the germline ends. Germline V gives CDR1 MNHEY, CDR2 SVGAGI. CDR3 sequence (DNA): TGTGCCAGCAAACCCGACTATTCCTACGAGCAGTACTTC. As protein: CASKPDYSYEQYF.

Concerning this clonotype: A much larger clone lies a single base off, so this may be a read error. The chain combines TRBV14 with TRBJ2-4; 8 nucleotides match TRBD2. Germline V gene lookup returns CDR1 SGHDN and CDR2 FVKESK. The CDR3 covers 18 residues. The DNA for the CDR3 is TGTGGCAGCAGCCAAGTCAACCTGAGGGGGACTAGTCTCAACATTCAGTACTTC. Its protein product is CGSSQVNLRGTSLNIQYF.